This entry describes one T cell receptor (beta chain). Trimming stripped 0 bases from V and 4 bases from J, with 5 bases between. Per germline, CDR1 SGHTA and CDR2 FQGTGA. This CDR3 comprises 13 residues. This sample was taken from a study of blood T cell repertoires in COVID-19. Looking at the study overall: The United States, Italy and Spain provided the acute and convalescent COVID-19 samples.

Original analysis: Amplification with reference gene primers provided the estimates of nucleated cell counts. The data were produced by immunoSEQ multiplex PCR, yet TCRdb's version contains in-frame clones alone and is incomplete. That table gives V, J and clone size, and the DNA gave D and trimming. This sample yields approximately 140,000 clones, of which roughly 80% are seen a single time; roughly 8.3% belongs to the top ten. This chain links TRBV7-3 with TRBJ2-3; D is ambiguous. The sequence came from a woman of 80 years or more in a cohort sampled during active or convalescent COVID-19. The source material was peripheral blood. CDR3 in amino acids: CASSLTRSDTQYF. CDR3 in DNA: TGTGCCAGCAGCTTAACGAGGTCAGATACGCAGTATTTT.